This T cell receptor beta chain appears in the sequencing data of a study of T cells in narcolepsy. Across the study: Enrolled donors included narcolepsy type 1 or type 2 patients and healthy controls.

Germline lookup yields CDR1 SGHTS and CDR2 YDEGEE. V trimming: 4 bases; J trimming: 0 bases; junction bases outside the gene matches: 4. The CDR3 runs 16 residues. General study points: Same-patient CSF and blood CD4+ T cell clonotypes included HCRT-specific and TRIB2-specific autoreactive ones. In some patient and control memory CD4+ samples, autoreactive clones were absent.

This clone was counted a few times. As yet, its antigen is unknown. The table came from immunoSEQ multiplex PCR; TCRdb's copy has only in-frame clones and leaves some out. The table shows roughly 25,000 clones, with roughly 62% occurring only once. The receptor's source is a human donor in good health. The sequenced sample consisted of memory (CD45RA-) CD4+ T cells from blood. The V gene is TRBV5-8, the J gene TRBJ1-6, with 7 positions matching TRBD1. The CDR3 DNA reads TGTGCCAGCAGCCCAGGGGGGAGCTCCTATAATTCACCCCTCCACTTT. Amino acid sequence: CASSPGGSSYNSPLHF. Drawing the rest from reference TRBV5-8 and TRBJ1-6, the complete variable domain is EAGVTQSPTHLIKTRGQQATLRCSPISGHTSVYWYQQALGLGLQFLLWYDEGEERNRGNFPPRFSGRQFPNYSSELNVNALELEDSALYLCASSPGGSSYNSPLHFGNGTRLTVT.